What follows is one T cell receptor beta chain and its context. These data come from a study of OX40 agonist ivuxolimab in advanced cancers. The data were produced by immunoSEQ multiplex PCR, yet TCRdb's version contains in-frame clones alone and is incomplete. The sample lists 95,000 to 150,000 clones, roughly 93% seen once, with 0.15% to 0.17% in the top ten. This CDR3 contains 14 residues. From germline, CDR1 is SGHVS and CDR2 FNYEAQ. The V end lost 2 bases, the J end lost 4 bases, and 8 bases lay between the germline ends. This TCR was recovered from an adult with an advanced solid tumor such as melanoma, head and neck, liver or kidney cancer. The specimen comprised CD4+ or CD8+ T cells sorted from blood, sampled in a trial of the OX40 agonist ivuxolimab. The chain is built from TRBV7-6 and TRBJ1-4, with a possible D match to TRBD1 (6 bases). The CDR3 region has the DNA TGTGCCAGCAGCTTAAACAGGGTTAATGAAAAACTGTTTTTT. It codes for CASSLNRVNEKLFF.